This record looks at one TCR beta chain sequence and its context. The record originates from a study of blood T cell repertoires in COVID-19. Here immunoSEQ multiplex PCR was the method, and the copy in TCRdb shows in-frame clones only, minus some. The repertoire consists of under 200,000 clones, with approximately 85% occurring once and the leading ten covering 7.5% to 9.5%. Trimming left V 6 bases short and J 4 bases short, with 15 bases between. The CDR3 consists of 14 residues. Germline V gives CDR1 MNHEY, CDR2 SVGEGT. The sample taken for sequencing was peripheral blood. This rearrangement joins TRBV6-2 or TRBV6-3 to TRBJ1-2; D is undetermined. This clonotype was obtained from a man aged 40-50 years who had recovered from COVID-19. This chain's CDR3 is CASSTEWAGYGYTF. The CDR3 DNA sequence: TGTGCCAGCAGCACCGAGTGGGCCGGCTATGGCTACACCTTC.